This T cell receptor beta chain was profiled in a study of breast tumors, draining lymph nodes, adjacent tissues. Findings and limits, study-wide: The lymph node origin of tumor T cells was framed as consistent with a hypothesis, not demonstrated.

MiXCR, run by TCRdb on the multiplex PCR reads, gives a single entry per CDR3 protein. The data hold approximately 120,000 distinct CDR3 sequences, with roughly 20% observed a single time. The lymph nodes were axillary draining lymph nodes from breast cancer patients. This clonotype was counted ten times or more. The antigen is undetermined. Sequenced input: axillary lymph node tissue. The source is a female donor with breast cancer. Some clones in this sample may be carry-over from other donors' samples.

The CDR3 coding sequence is TGCGCCAGCAGCTTCCCGGGTGGCAATGAGCAGTTCTTC. This translates into CASSFPGGNEQFF. The chain employs TRBV5-1 and TRBJ2-1; no clear D. This CDR3 has 13 amino acids. Germline CDR1 and CDR2: SGHRS and YFSETQ. Trimming stripped 2 bases from V and 6 bases from J, with 9 bases between.